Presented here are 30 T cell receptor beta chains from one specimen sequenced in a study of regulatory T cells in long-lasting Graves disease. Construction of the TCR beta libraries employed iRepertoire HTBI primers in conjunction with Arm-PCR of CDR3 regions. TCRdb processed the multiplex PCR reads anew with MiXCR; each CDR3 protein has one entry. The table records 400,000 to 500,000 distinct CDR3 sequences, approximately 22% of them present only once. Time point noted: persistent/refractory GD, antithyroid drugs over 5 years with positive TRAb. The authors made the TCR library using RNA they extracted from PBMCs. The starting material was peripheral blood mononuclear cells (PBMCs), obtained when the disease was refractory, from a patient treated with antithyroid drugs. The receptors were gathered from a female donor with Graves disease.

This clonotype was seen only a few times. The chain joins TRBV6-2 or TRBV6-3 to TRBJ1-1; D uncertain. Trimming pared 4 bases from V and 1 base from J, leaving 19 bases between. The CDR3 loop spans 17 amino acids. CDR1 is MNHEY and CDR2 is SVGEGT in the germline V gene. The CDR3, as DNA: TGTGCCAGCAGTTGGACGGGATTGGGGATATCGAACACTGAAGCTTTCTTT. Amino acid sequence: CASSWTGLGISNTEAFF.

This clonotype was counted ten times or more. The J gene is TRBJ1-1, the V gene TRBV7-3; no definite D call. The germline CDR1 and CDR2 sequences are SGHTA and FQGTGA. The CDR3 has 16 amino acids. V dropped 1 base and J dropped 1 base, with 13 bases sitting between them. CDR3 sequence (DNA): TGTGCCAGCAGCTTAAACCCCCTGGCAGCGAACACTGAAGCTTTCTTT. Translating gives CASSLNPLAANTEAFF.

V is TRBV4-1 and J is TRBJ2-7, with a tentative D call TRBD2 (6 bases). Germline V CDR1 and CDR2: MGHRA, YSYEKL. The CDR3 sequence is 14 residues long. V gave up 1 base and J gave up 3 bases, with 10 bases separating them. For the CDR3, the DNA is TGCGCCAGCAGCCAAGGCGGTAGCGGCTACGAGCAGTACTTC. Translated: CASSQGGSGYEQYF.

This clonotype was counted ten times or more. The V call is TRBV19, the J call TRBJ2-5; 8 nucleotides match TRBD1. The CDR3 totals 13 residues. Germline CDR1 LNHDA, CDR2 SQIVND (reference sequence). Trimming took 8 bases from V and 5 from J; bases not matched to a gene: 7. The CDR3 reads CASGSGGGETQYF. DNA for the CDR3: TGTGCCAGTGGCTCAGGGGGCGGGGAGACCCAGTACTTC.

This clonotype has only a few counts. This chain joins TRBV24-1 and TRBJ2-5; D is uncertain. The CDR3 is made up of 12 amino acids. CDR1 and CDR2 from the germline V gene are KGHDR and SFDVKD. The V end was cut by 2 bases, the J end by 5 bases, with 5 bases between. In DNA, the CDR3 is TGTGCCACCAGTGATTGGGCGGAGACCCAGTACTTC. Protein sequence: CATSDWAETQYF.

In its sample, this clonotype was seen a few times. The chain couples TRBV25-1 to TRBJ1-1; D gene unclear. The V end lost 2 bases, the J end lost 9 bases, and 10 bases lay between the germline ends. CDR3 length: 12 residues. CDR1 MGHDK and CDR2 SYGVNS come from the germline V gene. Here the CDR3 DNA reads TGTGCCAGCAGTGAAGGCCCGGGAAAAGCTTTCTTT. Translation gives CASSEGPGKAFF.

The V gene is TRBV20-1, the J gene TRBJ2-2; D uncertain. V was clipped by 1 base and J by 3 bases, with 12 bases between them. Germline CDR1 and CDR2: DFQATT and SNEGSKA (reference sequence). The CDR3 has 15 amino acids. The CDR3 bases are TGCAGTGCTAGAGCATATTTAGGGCACACCGGGGAGCTGTTTTTT. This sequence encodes CSARAYLGHTGELFF.

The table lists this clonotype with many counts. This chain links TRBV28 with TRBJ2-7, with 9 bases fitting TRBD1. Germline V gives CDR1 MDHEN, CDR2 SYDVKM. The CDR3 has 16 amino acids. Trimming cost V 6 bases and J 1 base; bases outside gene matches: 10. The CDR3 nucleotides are TGTGCCAGCAGGTCCGCACCGGGACAGGGTTCCTACGAGCAGTACTTC. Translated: CASRSAPGQGSYEQYF.

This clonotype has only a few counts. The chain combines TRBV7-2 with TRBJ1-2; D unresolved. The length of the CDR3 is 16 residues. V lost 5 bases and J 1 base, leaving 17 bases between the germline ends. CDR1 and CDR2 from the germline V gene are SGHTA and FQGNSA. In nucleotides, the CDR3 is TGTGCCAGCAGCAAAAAAACAGCTAGCCTTAACTATGGCTACACCTTC. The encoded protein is CASSKKTASLNYGYTF.

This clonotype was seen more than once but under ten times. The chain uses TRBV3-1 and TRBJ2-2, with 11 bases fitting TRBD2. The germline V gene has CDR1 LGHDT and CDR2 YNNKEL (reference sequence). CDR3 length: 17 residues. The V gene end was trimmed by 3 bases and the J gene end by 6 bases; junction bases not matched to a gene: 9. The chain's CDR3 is CASSQVTSGSPSGELFF. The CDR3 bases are TGTGCCAGCAGCCAGGTTACTAGCGGGAGTCCCTCCGGGGAGCTGTTTTTT.

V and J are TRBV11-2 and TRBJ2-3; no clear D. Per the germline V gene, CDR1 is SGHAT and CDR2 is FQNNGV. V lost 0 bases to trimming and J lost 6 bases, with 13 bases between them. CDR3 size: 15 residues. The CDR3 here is CASSLDDTDSDTQYF. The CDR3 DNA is TGTGCCAGCAGCTTAGACGACACAGATTCCGATACGCAGTATTTT.

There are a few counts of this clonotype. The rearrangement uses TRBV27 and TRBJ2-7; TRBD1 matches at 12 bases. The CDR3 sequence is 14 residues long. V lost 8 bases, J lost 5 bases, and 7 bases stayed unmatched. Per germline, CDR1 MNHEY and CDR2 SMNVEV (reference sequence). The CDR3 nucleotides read TGTGCCAGCGGGGGACAGGGGGCACGGGACGAGCAGTACTTC. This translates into CASGGQGARDEQYF.

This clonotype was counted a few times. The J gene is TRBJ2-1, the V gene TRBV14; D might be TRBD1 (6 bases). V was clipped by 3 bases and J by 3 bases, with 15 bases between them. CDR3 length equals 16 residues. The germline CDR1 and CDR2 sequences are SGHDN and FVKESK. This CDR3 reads CASSQAGTRGYNEQFF. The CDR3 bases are TGTGCCAGCAGCCAGGCCGGGACCAGGGGCTACAATGAGCAGTTCTTC.

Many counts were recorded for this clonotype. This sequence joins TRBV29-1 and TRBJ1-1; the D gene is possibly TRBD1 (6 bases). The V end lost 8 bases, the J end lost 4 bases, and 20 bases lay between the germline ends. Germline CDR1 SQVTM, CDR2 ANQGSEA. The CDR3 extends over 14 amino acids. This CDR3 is CSNIRGLGFTEAFF. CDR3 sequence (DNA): TGCAGCAACATCAGGGGCTTAGGGTTCACTGAAGCTTTCTTT. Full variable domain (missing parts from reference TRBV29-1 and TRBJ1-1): SAVISQKPSRDICQRGTSLTIQCQVDSQVTMMFWYRQQPGQSLTLIATANQGSEATYESGFVIDKFPISRPNLTFSTLTVSNMSPEDSSIYLCSNIRGLGFTEAFFGQGTRLTVV.

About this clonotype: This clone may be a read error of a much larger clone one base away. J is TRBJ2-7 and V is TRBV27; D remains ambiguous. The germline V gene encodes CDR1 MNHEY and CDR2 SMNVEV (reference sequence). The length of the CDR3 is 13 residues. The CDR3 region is CASSSDFLYEQHF. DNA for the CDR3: TGTGCCAGCAGCAGTGACTTTCTCTACGAGCAGCACTTC.

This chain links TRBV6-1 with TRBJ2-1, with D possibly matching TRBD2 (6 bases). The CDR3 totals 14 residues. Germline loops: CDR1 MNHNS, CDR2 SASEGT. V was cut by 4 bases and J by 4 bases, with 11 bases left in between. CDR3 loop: CASSVRDSYNEQFF. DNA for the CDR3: TGTGCCAGCAGTGTCCGGGACTCTTACAATGAGCAGTTCTTC.

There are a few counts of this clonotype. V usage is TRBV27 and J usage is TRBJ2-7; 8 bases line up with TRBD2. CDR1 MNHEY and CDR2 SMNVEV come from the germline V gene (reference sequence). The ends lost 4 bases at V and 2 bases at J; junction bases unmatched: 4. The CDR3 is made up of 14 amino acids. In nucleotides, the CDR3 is TGTGCCAGCAGTTCGCGGGAGGCCCCCTACGAGCAGTACTTC. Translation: CASSSREAPYEQYF.

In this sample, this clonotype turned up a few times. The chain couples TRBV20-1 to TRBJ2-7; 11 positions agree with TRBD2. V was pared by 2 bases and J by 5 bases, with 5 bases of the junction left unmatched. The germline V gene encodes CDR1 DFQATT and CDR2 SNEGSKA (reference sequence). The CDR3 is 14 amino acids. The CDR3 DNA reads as TGCAGTGCTAGACAAATAGCGGGAGGGGACGAGCAGTACTTC. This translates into CSARQIAGGDEQYF.

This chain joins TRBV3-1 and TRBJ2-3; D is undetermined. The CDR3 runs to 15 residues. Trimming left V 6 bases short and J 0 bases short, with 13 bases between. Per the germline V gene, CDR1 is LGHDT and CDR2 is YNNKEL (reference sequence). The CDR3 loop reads CASRPLPGSTDTQYF. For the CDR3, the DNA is TGTGCCAGCAGACCTCTCCCTGGTAGCACAGATACGCAGTATTTT.

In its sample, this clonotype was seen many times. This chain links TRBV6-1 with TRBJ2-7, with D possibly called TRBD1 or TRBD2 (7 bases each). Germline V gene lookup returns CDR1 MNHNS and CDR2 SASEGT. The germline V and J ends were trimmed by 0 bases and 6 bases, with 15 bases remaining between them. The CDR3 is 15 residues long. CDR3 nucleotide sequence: TGTGCCAGCAGTGAAGCGGGGACAGCGGGAACCGAGCAGTACTTC. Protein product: CASSEAGTAGTEQYF.

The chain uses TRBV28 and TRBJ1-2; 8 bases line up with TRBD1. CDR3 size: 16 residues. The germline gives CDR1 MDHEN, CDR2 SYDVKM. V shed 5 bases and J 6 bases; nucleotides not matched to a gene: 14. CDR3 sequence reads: CASSALGGDRTNGYTF. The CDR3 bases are TGTGCCAGCAGTGCCCTCGGAGGGGACAGGACTAATGGCTACACCTTC.

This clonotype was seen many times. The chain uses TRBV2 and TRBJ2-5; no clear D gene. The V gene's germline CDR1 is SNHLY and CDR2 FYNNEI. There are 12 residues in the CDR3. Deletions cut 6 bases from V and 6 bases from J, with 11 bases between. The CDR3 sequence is CASSARSQTQYF. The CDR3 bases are TGTGCCAGCAGCGCTAGAAGCCAGACCCAGTACTTC.

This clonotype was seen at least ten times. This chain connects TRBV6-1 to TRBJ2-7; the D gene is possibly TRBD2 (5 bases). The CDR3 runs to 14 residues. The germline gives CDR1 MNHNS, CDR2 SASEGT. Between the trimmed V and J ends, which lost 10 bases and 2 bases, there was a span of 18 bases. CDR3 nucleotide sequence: TGTGCCACCAAGGCGGGTGGAACAGCCTACGAGCAGTACTTC. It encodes CATKAGGTAYEQYF.

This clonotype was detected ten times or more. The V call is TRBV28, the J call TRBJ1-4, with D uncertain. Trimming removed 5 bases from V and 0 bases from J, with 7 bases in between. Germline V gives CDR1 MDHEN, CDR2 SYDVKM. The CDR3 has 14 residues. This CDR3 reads CASSVRPTNEKLFF. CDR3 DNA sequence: TGTGCCAGCAGTGTCCGACCAACTAATGAAAAACTGTTTTTT.

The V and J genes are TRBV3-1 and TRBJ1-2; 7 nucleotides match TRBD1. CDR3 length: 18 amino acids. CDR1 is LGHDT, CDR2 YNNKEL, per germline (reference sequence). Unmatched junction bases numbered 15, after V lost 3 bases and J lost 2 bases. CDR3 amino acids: CASSHLPGQTILNYGYTF. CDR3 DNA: TGTGCCAGCAGCCACCTACCGGGACAGACAATTCTGAACTATGGCTACACCTTC. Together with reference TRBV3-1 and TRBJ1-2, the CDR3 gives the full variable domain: DTAVSQTPKYLVTQMGNDKSIKCEQNLGHDTMYWYKQDSKKFLKIMFSYNNKELIINETVPNRFSPKSPDKAHLNLHINSLELGDSAVYFCASSHLPGQTILNYGYTFGSGTRLTVV.

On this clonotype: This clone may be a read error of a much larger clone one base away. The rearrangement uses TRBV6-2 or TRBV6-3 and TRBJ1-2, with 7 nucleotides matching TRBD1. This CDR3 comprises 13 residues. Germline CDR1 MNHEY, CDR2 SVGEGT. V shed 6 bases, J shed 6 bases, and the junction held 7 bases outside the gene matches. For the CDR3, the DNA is TGTGCCAGCAGACCTCAGGGGGAGGATGGCTACACCTTC. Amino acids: CASRPQGEDGYTF.

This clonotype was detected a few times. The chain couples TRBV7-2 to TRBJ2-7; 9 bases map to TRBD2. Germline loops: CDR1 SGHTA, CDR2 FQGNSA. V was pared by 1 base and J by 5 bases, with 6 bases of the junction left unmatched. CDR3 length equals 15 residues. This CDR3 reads CASSLDGLAGNEQYF. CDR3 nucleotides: TGTGCCAGCAGCTTAGATGGGCTAGCGGGAAACGAGCAGTACTTC.

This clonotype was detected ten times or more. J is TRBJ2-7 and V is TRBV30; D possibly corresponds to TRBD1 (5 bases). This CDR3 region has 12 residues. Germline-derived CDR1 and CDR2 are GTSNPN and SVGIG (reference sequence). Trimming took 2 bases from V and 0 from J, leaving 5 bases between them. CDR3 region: CAWSQGSYEQYF. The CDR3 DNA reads TGTGCCTGGAGTCAGGGCTCCTACGAGCAGTACTTC.

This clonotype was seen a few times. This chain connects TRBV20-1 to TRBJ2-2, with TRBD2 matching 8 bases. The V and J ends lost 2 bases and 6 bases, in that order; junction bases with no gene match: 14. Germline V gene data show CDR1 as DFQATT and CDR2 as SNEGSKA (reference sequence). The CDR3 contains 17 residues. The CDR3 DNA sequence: TGCAGTGCTAGACCCCCGGTAGCGGGGCCTGACGCCGGGGAGCTGTTTTTT. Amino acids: CSARPPVAGPDAGELFF.

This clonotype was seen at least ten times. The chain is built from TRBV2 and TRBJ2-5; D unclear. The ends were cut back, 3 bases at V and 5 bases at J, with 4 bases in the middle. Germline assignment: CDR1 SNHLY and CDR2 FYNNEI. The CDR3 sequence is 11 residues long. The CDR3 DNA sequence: TGTGCCAGCAGTGACCTTGAGACCCAGTACTTC. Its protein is CASSDLETQYF.